This TCR beta chain is from a study of human T cells and chemical hapten exposure. Each CDR3 protein is one row after TCRdb ran MiXCR on the RACE reads. The sample includes tens of thousands of distinct CDR3 sequences, roughly 8.8% of them seen just once. Trimming pared 0 bases from V and 6 bases from J, leaving 12 bases between. The germline V gene encodes CDR1 KGHSH and CDR2 LQKENI. CDR3 size: 14 residues. Documented time point: pre-sensitization, week 0. This sample's treatment: therapeutic diphenylcyclopropenone sensitization with weekly scalp DPC. This clonotype was recorded at least ten times. Specimen: whole blood, collected in connection with sensitization to the hapten diphenylcyclopropenone (DPC). This sequence originates from a woman aged 40 to 50 with alopecia areata. Some clones in this sample may be carry-over from other donors' samples. The chain joins TRBV18 to TRBJ2-7; D is ambiguous. Here the CDR3 DNA reads TGTGCCAGCTCACCACCCGCCCTGGCCGCCGAGCAGTACTTC. It encodes CASSPPALAAEQYF.